The sequence of this T cell receptor (beta chain) was determined in a study of T cell responses to AZD1222 COVID-19 vaccine. General study results and limits: Without day 14 samples, only post-peak T cell repertoires were studied. Most donors were white British and more were female, and clonal diversity was possibly underestimated. Among spike-specific TCRs, nearly half reportedly target unmutated variant regions. Spike-specific TCR breadth and depth grew following two AZD1222 doses.

V lost 5 bases, J lost 6 bases, and 16 bases lay in between. Germline lookup yields CDR1 SGHTA and CDR2 FQGNSA. This CDR3 spans 15 amino acids. Comment on this clone: Its antigen is undetermined.

Sequencing was performed with immunoSEQ multiplex PCR; in TCRdb, only in-frame clones are kept and a portion is missing. The sample holds about 180,000 clones, over 80% seen once. The specimen was peripheral blood, collected 28 days after the second dose of the MenACWY control vaccine. The V and J genes are TRBV7-2 and TRBJ2-2; weak D call: TRBD1 (6 bases). The receptor was derived from an adult who received the MenACWY meningococcal vaccine as a control. The CDR3 bases are TGTGCCAGCAGCCCTGGGGCAGGGGTGGCCGGGGAGCTGTTTTTT. Encoded protein: CASSPGAGVAGELFF.